This TCR beta chain stems from a study of blood T cells in healthy people across ages. Study observations and caveats: Compared with aged donors, long-lived donors showed fewer expanded clones, suggesting selection.

Primed by a sample-barcoded 5' primer and a J-beta primer mix, a second PCR proceeded for about 6 to 12 cycles. The template-switch adaptor, which had 12 random nucleotides, put a tag on each cDNA molecule. MiXCR, applied by TCRdb to the 5' RACE reads, yields one record per CDR3 protein. The sample has about 1.7 million distinct CDR3 sequences, roughly 28% seen once. Germline V gene lookup returns CDR1 SGDLS and CDR2 YYNGEE. J gave up 4 bases and V 3 bases, and 5 bases lay outside the gene matches. CDR3 length: 17 residues. Of note for this clonotype: Its antigen is unidentified.

Ranging in age from roughly 6 to 95, the donors were healthy Caucasian individuals from Russia. Roughly 10 milliliters was the volume of peripheral blood drawn from each donor. V usage is TRBV9 and J usage is TRBJ2-1, with 15 bases that match TRBD2. Source material: blood. The receptor's source is a woman aged 25 to 39 in good health. CDR3 protein: CASSGVGLAGGYNEQFF. The CDR3 DNA sequence: TGTGCCAGCAGCGGGGTGGGACTAGCGGGAGGATACAATGAGCAGTTCTTC.